The rows below give T cell receptor beta chains drawn from one sample of a study of OX40 agonist ivuxolimab in advanced cancers. Produced via immunoSEQ multiplex PCR; TCRdb's table is partial and in-frame only. The sample shows fewer than 80,000 clones, about 89% of them seen only once. The sample in question was CD4+ or CD8+ T cells sorted from blood, obtained in a trial of the OX40 agonist ivuxolimab. All receptors come from an adult with an advanced solid tumor such as melanoma, head and neck, liver or kidney cancer. CDR3s leave out the opening cysteine and the closing phenylalanine or tryptophan.

V gene: TRBV30
CDR3 length: 12
J gene: TRBJ2-1
CDR3 protein: AWSGGQGYNEQF

V gene: TRBV7-3
CDR3 length: 10
J gene: TRBJ1-2
CDR3 protein: ASSLTGYGYT

V gene: TRBV4-2
CDR3 length: 13
J gene: TRBJ1-1
CDR3 protein: ASSREAGANTEAF

V gene: TRBV5-1
CDR3 length: 13
J gene: TRBJ2-3
CDR3 protein: ASSKGQGATDTQY

V gene: TRBV5-4
CDR3 length: 14
J gene: TRBJ2-3
CDR3 protein: ASNSRTGGPTDTQY

V gene: TRBV5-1
CDR3 length: 13
J gene: TRBJ2-3
CDR3 protein: ASSLAGANTDTQY

V gene: TRBV28
CDR3 length: 12
J gene: TRBJ2-7
CDR3 protein: ASLAANFDYEQY

V gene: TRBV27
CDR3 length: 11
J gene: TRBJ2-1
CDR3 protein: ASSLFSNNEQF

V gene: TRBV28
CDR3 length: 13
J gene: TRBJ2-3
CDR3 protein: ASSLGGSRTDTQY

V gene: TRBV9
CDR3 length: 13
J gene: TRBJ2-2
CDR3 protein: ASSSTGVNTGELF

V gene: TRBV5-1
CDR3 length: 13
J gene: TRBJ1-1
CDR3 protein: ASSPQPRENTEAF

V gene: TRBV28
CDR3 length: 13
J gene: TRBJ2-5
CDR3 protein: ASSTRQGARETQY

V gene: TRBV10-1
CDR3 length: 11
J gene: TRBJ2-1
CDR3 protein: ASSRQTRSEQF

V gene: TRBV5-1
CDR3 length: 13
J gene: TRBJ2-1
CDR3 protein: ASSLELAGGNEQF

V gene: TRBV30
CDR3 length: 7
J gene: TRBJ2-7
CDR3 protein: AWILAQY

V gene: TRBV5-1
CDR3 length: 12
J gene: TRBJ2-5
CDR3 protein: ASSPSGRGETQY

V gene: TRBV19
CDR3 length: 14
J gene: TRBJ2-2
CDR3 protein: ASSSRTSGNTGELF

V gene: TRBV30
CDR3 length: 14
J gene: TRBJ2-5
CDR3 protein: AWSAGRVTVSETQY

V gene: TRBV15
CDR3 length: 12
J gene: TRBJ2-4
CDR3 protein: ASGQPGAKNIQY

V gene: TRBV21-1
CDR3 length: 14
J gene: TRBJ2-5
CDR3 protein: ASSKEEGRTQETQY

V gene: TRBV19
CDR3 length: 12
J gene: TRBJ2-5
CDR3 protein: ASSIRGFGETQY

V gene: TRBV12-2
CDR3 length: 13
J gene: TRBJ2-1
CDR3 protein: ASRWTGTRFNEQF

V gene: TRBV27
CDR3 length: 15
J gene: TRBJ2-7
CDR3 protein: ASSRIGRLAGGDEQY

V gene: TRBV5-4
CDR3 length: 13
J gene: TRBJ2-3
CDR3 protein: ASRLDLTITDTQY

V gene: TRBV5-1
CDR3 length: 13
J gene: TRBJ2-1
CDR3 protein: ASSLGRRQYNEQF

V gene: TRBV6-5
CDR3 length: 13
J gene: TRBJ1-3
CDR3 protein: ASSVLGTTGNTIY

V gene: TRBV9
CDR3 length: 13
J gene: TRBJ1-5
CDR3 protein: ASSAGGTGVEPQH

V gene: TRBV11-3
CDR3 length: 11
J gene: TRBJ2-1
CDR3 protein: ASSLAGSDEQF

V gene: TRBV18
CDR3 length: 13
J gene: TRBJ2-7
CDR3 protein: ASSPRLRGPYEQY

V gene: TRBV28
CDR3 length: 13
J gene: TRBJ1-2
CDR3 protein: ASSFRGQGGYGYT

V gene: TRBV11-2
CDR3 length: 12
J gene: TRBJ1-3
CDR3 protein: ASSLARLGNTIY

V gene: TRBV19
CDR3 length: 11
J gene: TRBJ1-2
CDR3 protein: ASSIRARNGYT

V gene: TRBV14
CDR3 length: 10
J gene: TRBJ2-1
CDR3 protein: ASSPGQGARF

V gene: TRBV10-3
CDR3 length: 14
J gene: TRBJ2-4
CDR3 protein: AISSLAGGDGNIQY

V gene: TRBV15
CDR3 length: 12
J gene: TRBJ2-7
CDR3 protein: ATSSRGSGAAQY

V gene: TRBV7-9
CDR3 length: 14
J gene: TRBJ2-3
CDR3 protein: ASSSGGTGRWDTQY

V gene: TRBV5-1
CDR3 length: 16
J gene: TRBJ2-7
CDR3 protein: ASSLAGLAGGGSYEQY

V gene: TRBV29-1
CDR3 length: 10
J gene: TRBJ1-2
CDR3 protein: SVESGTARRG

V gene: TRBV28
CDR3 length: 14
J gene: TRBJ1-1
CDR3 protein: ASSARGGGMNTEAF

V gene: TRBV6-5
CDR3 length: 14
J gene: TRBJ2-3
CDR3 protein: ASSYSGTSAADTQY

V gene: TRBV28
CDR3 length: 14
J gene: TRBJ2-4
CDR3 protein: ASGSSETLAKNIQY